These 8 T cell receptor beta chains were sequenced from one sample in a study of T cell repertoires in cytomegalovirus infection. Via MiXCR, TCRdb re-called the reads, giving one row per CDR3 protein. Among under 850,000 distinct CDR3 sequences listed, roughly 35% were seen once. Specimen: PBMCs. All receptors derive from a human donor in good health (CMV status not recorded). Some clones in this sample may be carry-over from other donors' samples.

This clonotype has a handful of counts. The chain joins TRBV7-8 to TRBJ2-1, with D uncertain. The length of the CDR3 is 16 residues. V dropped 3 bases and J dropped 3 bases, with 15 bases sitting between them. CDR1 is SGHVS, CDR2 FQNEAQ, per germline. In nucleotides, the CDR3 is TGTGCCAGCAGCTTCGCAGGCAATCGGGTCTACAATGAGCAGTTCTTC. Residues: CASSFAGNRVYNEQFF.

This chain uses TRBV20-1 with TRBJ2-2; D not certain. Germline lookup yields CDR1 DFQATT and CDR2 SNEGSKA (reference sequence). The CDR3 is made up of 13 amino acids. V lost 5 bases, J lost 1 base, and 8 bases lay in between. DNA of the CDR3: TGCAGTGCTTCATCACAGAACACCGGGGAGCTGTTTTTT. Translated, it gives CSASSQNTGELFF.

This clonotype occurred a few times. A junction end diverges from the germline sequence, so it may reflect a read error. The rearrangement uses TRBV12-3 or TRBV12-4 and TRBJ2-3, with unresolved D. The CDR3 has 13 residues. The CDR3 sequence is CASTFYPTDTQYF. CDR3 bases: TGTGCCAGTACCTTCTATCCTACAGATACTCAGTATTTT.

The CDR3 bases are TGTGCCAGCAGCCTCCCCTTGGGGGGGGGGCTGGTAACAGATACGCAGTATTTT. Amino acid sequence: CASSLPLGGGLVTDTQYF. The chain links TRBV11-2 to TRBJ2-3, with D perhaps matching TRBD2 (7 bases). Deletions cut 5 bases from V and 3 bases from J, with 24 bases between. This CDR3 region has 18 residues. Germline CDR1 and CDR2: SGHAT and FQNNGV.

The chain joins TRBV7-8 to TRBJ2-2; weak D call: TRBD2 (6 bases). This CDR3 region has 16 residues. Trimming shortened V by 2 bases and J by 4 bases, and 14 bases separated the two germline ends. Germline loops: CDR1 SGHVS, CDR2 FQNEAQ. The CDR3 DNA sequence: TGTGCCAGCAGCTTAAGGGTAGGACTAATCACCGGGGAGCTGTTTTTT. It yields the protein CASSLRVGLITGELFF.

This clonotype appeared a few times. V usage is TRBV6-8 and J usage is TRBJ2-4, with D possibly being TRBD1 (7 bases). The V end was cut by 8 bases, the J end by 6 bases, with 11 bases between. Germline values: CDR1 MNHGY, CDR2 SAAAGT. This CDR3 region has 12 residues. CDR3 in amino acids: CASPQGGNIQYF. The CDR3 bases are TGTGCCAGCCCGCAGGGGGGAAACATTCAGTACTTC.

The V and J genes are TRBV14 and TRBJ2-6; TRBD1 agrees at 9 bases. The V gene's germline CDR1 is SGHDN and CDR2 FVKESK. With V trimmed by 4 bases and J by 4 bases, 11 bases remained unmatched. This CDR3 comprises 18 residues. The CDR3 sequence: CASSPLPGQGTGANVLTF. The CDR3 DNA follows: TGTGCCAGCAGCCCCTTACCGGGACAGGGTACCGGGGCCAACGTCCTGACTTTC.

The chain has TRBV6-2 or TRBV6-3 and TRBJ1-2, with D perhaps matching TRBD1 (6 bases). Germline V gene sequence: CDR1 MNHEY, CDR2 SVGEGT. This CDR3 comprises 13 residues. Trimming stripped 4 bases from V and 6 bases from J, with 12 bases between. CDR3 sequence reads: CASSSPGVHGYTF. For the CDR3, the DNA is TGTGCCAGCAGTTCTCCAGGGGTCCATGGCTACACCTTC.